This section outlines one T cell receptor beta chain sequence together with its context. Its antigen remains unidentified. The CDR3 sequence is 17 residues long. V lost 0 bases, J lost 10 bases, and 15 bases stayed unmatched. Germline-derived CDR1 and CDR2 are SGDLS and YYNGEE. This sample was taken from a study of T cell responses to AZD1222 COVID-19 vaccine. Whole-study results and caveats: A mostly white British donor set with more females was recruited, and clonal diversity was possibly underestimated. Researchers took repertoire samples only after the peak T cell response had come.

Sequencing was performed with immunoSEQ multiplex PCR; in TCRdb, only in-frame clones are kept and a portion is missing. Here the sample spans about 180,000 clones, 90% being singletons. The chain is built from TRBV9 and TRBJ2-1, with 8 bases that match TRBD1. The sequence was collected from an adult in good health. This specimen was peripheral blood, taken on day 0 of AZD1222 vaccination. For the CDR3, the DNA is TGTGCCAGCAGCGTAGAGGGCAGGGGGCCTGGGGGTCGCGAGCAGTTCTTC. As protein: CASSVEGRGPGGREQFF.